This TCR beta chain was retrieved from a study of OX40 agonist ivuxolimab in advanced cancers. Across the study: The dose-escalation cohort was just under 85% male, with a mean age of 60 years, ranging about 23 to 90. People who had prior anti-PD-1, anti-PD-L1 or anti-CTLA-4 therapy could take part, and about 37% had some.

Study results and caveats: Among T cells, CD8+ cells averaged more expanded clones than CD4+ cells.

As concerns this clone: Its antigen is not identified.

Germline-derived CDR1 and CDR2 are MNHNY and SVGAGI (reference sequence). V was clipped by 2 bases and J by 3 bases, with 10 bases between them. This CDR3 comprises 14 residues. Profiling relied on immunoSEQ multiplex PCR, and the TCRdb table lists in-frame clones only, not all of them. The sample yields 100,000 to 130,000 clones, about 91% seen once. The material was CD4+ or CD8+ T cells sorted from blood, obtained in a trial of the OX40 agonist ivuxolimab. This TCR was sampled from an adult with an advanced solid tumor such as melanoma, head and neck, liver or kidney cancer. V is TRBV6-6 and J is TRBJ1-2; D gene unclear. The CDR3 is CASSYRESDYGYTF. The CDR3 DNA reads as TGTGCCAGCAGTTACAGAGAATCTGACTATGGCTACACCTTC.